The rows below give T cell receptor beta chains drawn from one sample of a study of blood T cells in healthy people across ages. In TCRdb, the 5' RACE reads were re-called with MiXCR into one record per CDR3 protein. The sample holds more than 550,000 distinct CDR3 sequences, 22% seen once. The sequencing sample was made of blood. The receptors derive from a man between 65 and 80 years old in good health. Each CDR3 is given with its conserved first and last residue. Each record gives: clone size, D gene, J gene, V gene, CDR3 DNA, CDR3 protein. D genes are given only for firm matches. Clone size appears in some rows only: once, few, many, or a class for an expanded clone.

NA NA TRBJ2-1 TRBV29-1 TGCAGCGTTGTACCGGTCTCCTACAATGAGCAGTTCTTC CSVVPVSYNEQFF
NA TRBD1 TRBJ2-6 TRBV11-2 TGTGCCAGCAGAAGAGGACAGGGTGGGGCCAACGTCCTGACTTTC CASRRGQGGANVLTF
NA NA TRBJ2-5 TRBV5-1 TGCGCCGGCAGCTTCAGGGTGGAGGCGTTGGAGACCCAGTACTTC CAGSFRVEALETQYF
NA NA TRBJ1-2 TRBV12-3/TRBV12-4 TGTGCCAGCAGTGCCCCCGGGGGCTATGGCTACACCTTC CASSAPGGYGYTF
NA NA TRBJ1-3 TRBV29-1 TGCAGCGTTGAAGTGGGGGGAAGAGCCGGAAACACCATATATTTT CSVEVGGRAGNTIYF
NA TRBD2 TRBJ2-1 TRBV7-2 TGTGCCAGGGAGACTAGCGGCTTTGCCAATGAGCAGTTCTTC CARETSGFANEQFF
few TRBD1 TRBJ1-6 TRBV25-1 TGTGCCAGCAGTGGGTTGACAGGGAACAATTCACCCCTCCACTTT CASSGLTGNNSPLHF
few NA TRBJ2-5 TRBV12-3/TRBV12-4 TGTGCCAGCAGTTTAGCAGGGAATTCGGGAGTGGGGCAGTACTTC CASSLAGNSGVGQYF
NA NA TRBJ2-7 TRBV5-1 TGCGCCAGCAGCAACCCCGGGGACGAGCAGTACTTC CASSNPGDEQYF
NA TRBD1 TRBJ2-5 TRBV27 TGTGCCAGCAGCCACAGGGGGGAAAAAGAGACCCTGTACTTC CASSHRGEKETLYF
many NA TRBJ2-5 TRBV29-1 TGCAGCGTTGAAGAGAACGGAACCCAGTACTTC CSVEENGTQYF
few TRBD1 TRBJ1-4 TRBV20-1 TGCAGTGCTAAGACAGGGGAAGGGGCAGTTACTGAAAAACTGTTTTTT CSAKTGEGAVTEKLFF
few TRBD1 TRBJ2-3 TRBV20-1 TGCAGTGCTCGGACAGGGGGCCCAGATACGCAGTATTTT CSARTGGPDTQYF
few NA TRBJ2-4 TRBV2 TGTGCCAGCACCCCTATACTAGCCAAAAACATTCAGTACTTC CASTPILAKNIQYF
NA NA TRBJ1-1 TRBV20-1 TGCAGTGCTAGTATCCGGGGGCGAATCCAAAACACTGAAGCTTTCTTT CSASIRGRIQNTEAFF
few NA TRBJ1-4 TRBV25-1 TGTGCCAGCAGTGAGCGGGCCTTTGCTGAAAAACTGTTTTTT CASSERAFAEKLFF
few NA TRBJ2-2 TRBV6-2/TRBV6-3 TGTGCCAGCAGCGGGAGAGACACCGGGGAGCTGTTTTTT CASSGRDTGELFF
NA TRBD2 TRBJ2-1 TRBV11-2 TGTGCCAGCACCAAGACTAGCGGGGGGTACAATGAGCAGTTCTTC CASTKTSGGYNEQFF
NA NA TRBJ2-3 TRBV12-3/TRBV12-4 TGTGCCAGCAGTGTCGTCGGGGACCCCAGCACAGATACGCAGTATTTT CASSVVGDPSTDTQYF
NA NA TRBJ2-4 TRBV20-1 TGCAGTGCTAGAGATACGGGACGGCTAAAAAACATTCAGTACTTC CSARDTGRLKNIQYF